The 28 T cell receptor beta chains below all came from one sample that was sequenced in a study of blood T cell repertoires in COVID-19. Repertoires were generated with immunoSEQ multiplex PCR, while TCRdb's copy carries only in-frame clones and drops some. The sample yields roughly 310,000 clones, about 91% seen once. The sample was PBMCs or T cells enriched from blood (not recorded which). The receptors stem from a woman between 40 and 50 years old who had recovered from COVID-19.

This chain links TRBV27 with TRBJ2-7; 10 nucleotides match TRBD2. The ends lost 6 bases at V and 6 bases at J; junction bases unmatched: 11. Looked up from germline, CDR1 is MNHEY and CDR2 is SMNVEV (reference sequence). CDR3 size: 15 residues. The DNA of the CDR3 is TGTGCCAGCAGGACCCCTAGCGGGGGACATTCCGAGCAGTACTTC. Encoded protein: CASRTPSGGHSEQYF.

This clone was seen more than once but under ten times. V gene TRBV7-2 combines with J gene TRBJ1-2; D call uncertain. The CDR3 has 12 amino acids. V lost 2 bases and J 10 bases, leaving 11 bases between the germline ends. Germline loops: CDR1 SGHTA, CDR2 FQGNSA. CDR3 in DNA: TGTGCCAGCAGCTTAATAGGCAGCGACTACACCTTC. Translated, it gives CASSLIGSDYTF.

The J gene is TRBJ2-3, the V gene TRBV29-1; 8 bases align to TRBD1. Unmatched junction bases numbered 4, after V lost 2 bases and J lost 0 bases. The CDR3 spans 15 residues. CDR1 and CDR2 (germline): SQVTM, ANQGSEA. The CDR3 DNA follows: TGCAGCGTTGAAAAGACAGGGGTTAGCACAGATACGCAGTATTTT. Amino acids: CSVEKTGVSTDTQYF.

This rearrangement joins TRBV9 to TRBJ1-6; D call uncertain. V was pared by 0 bases and J by 5 bases, with 3 bases between. CDR3 size: 13 residues. CDR1 is SGDLS, CDR2 YYNGEE, per germline. CDR3 protein: CASSVAHNSPLHF. For the CDR3, the DNA is TGTGCCAGCAGCGTAGCTCATAATTCACCCCTCCACTTT. Together with reference TRBV9 and TRBJ1-6, the CDR3 gives the full variable domain: DSGVTQTPKHLITATGQRVTLRCSPRSGDLSVYWYQQSLDQGLQFLIQYYNGEERAKGNILERFSAQQFPDLHSELNLSSLELGDSALYFCASSVAHNSPLHFGNGTRLTVT.

V and J are TRBV9 and TRBJ1-5; D call uncertain. There are 12 residues in the CDR3. The germline V gene encodes CDR1 SGDLS and CDR2 YYNGEE. Trimming removed 3 bases from V and 2 bases from J, with 3 bases in between. CDR3 amino acids: CASSGGNQPQHF. The CDR3 bases are TGTGCCAGCAGCGGAGGCAATCAGCCCCAGCATTTT. Combining the CDR3 with reference TRBV9 and TRBJ1-5 gives the whole variable domain DSGVTQTPKHLITATGQRVTLRCSPRSGDLSVYWYQQSLDQGLQFLIQYYNGEERAKGNILERFSAQQFPDLHSELNLSSLELGDSALYFCASSGGNQPQHFGDGTRLSIL.

This chain connects TRBV30 to TRBJ2-7; 7 nucleotides agree with TRBD2. The CDR3 loop spans 14 amino acids. Germline trimming cut 0 bases from V and 4 bases from J; bases unmatched to any gene: 6. Germline CDR1 GTSNPN, CDR2 SVGIG (reference sequence). CDR3 region: CAWSVGGSTYEQYF. The DNA of the CDR3 is TGTGCCTGGAGTGTAGGCGGGAGTACTTACGAGCAGTACTTC.

This chain links TRBV7-9 with TRBJ1-3; TRBD1 might be the D (5 bases). The CDR3 sequence is 14 residues long. The V gene's germline CDR1 is SEHNR and CDR2 FQNEAQ (reference sequence). The germline V and J ends were trimmed by 4 bases and 8 bases, with 15 bases remaining between them. DNA of the CDR3: TGTGCCAGCAGCTCCTCCCAGGGCGGGGACACCATATATTTT. The encoded protein is CASSSSQGGDTIYF.

The chain is built from TRBV9 and TRBJ2-3; 13 nucleotides match TRBD2. The CDR3 is 17 amino acids. The J segment lost 2 bases and the V segment lost 3 bases, leaving 6 bases of the junction unmatched. Looked up from germline, CDR1 is SGDLS and CDR2 is YYNGEE. The CDR3 DNA follows: TGTGCCAGCAGCGCCCGACTAGCGGGGGGACTCACAGATACGCAGTATTTT. It codes for CASSARLAGGLTDTQYF.

The rearrangement joins TRBV15 to TRBJ1-5, with D tentatively TRBD1 (6 bases). The CDR3 sequence is 17 residues long. The germline V gene has CDR1 LNHNV and CDR2 YYDKDF (reference sequence). V lost 0 bases to trimming and J lost 6 bases, with 18 bases between them. In nucleotides, the CDR3 is TGTGCCACCAGCAGAGATACAGGGAGCAGGGTAAGTCAGCCCCAGCATTTT. It is translated as CATSRDTGSRVSQPQHF.

This clone was detected once. The rearrangement uses TRBV11-3 and TRBJ2-7; maybe TRBD1 (6 bases). The CDR3 loop spans 13 amino acids. V was cut by 5 bases and J by 2 bases, with 10 bases left in between. Germline lookup yields CDR1 SGHNT and CDR2 YENEEA. In DNA, the CDR3 is TGTGCCAGCAGCCTCGAGGGGGCCTACGAGCAGTACTTC. Residues: CASSLEGAYEQYF. Variable domain in full (rest from reference TRBV11-3 and TRBJ2-7): EAGVVQSPRYKIIEKKQPVAFWCNPISGHNTLYWYLQNLGQGPELLIRYENEEAVDDSQLPKDRFSAERLKGVDSTLKIQPAELGDSAVYLCASSLEGAYEQYFGPGTRLTVT.

The CDR3 reads CASRYGVGLAGINEQFF. CDR3 bases: TGTGCCAGCAGATATGGGGTGGGTCTAGCGGGAATCAATGAGCAGTTCTTC. J is TRBJ2-1 and V is TRBV5-6; 9 bases are shared with TRBD2. The germline V gene has CDR1 SGHDT and CDR2 YYEEEE. The CDR3 has 17 residues. After removal of 5 bases from V and 6 bases from J, the junction contained 15 bases not matched to a gene. Drawing the rest from reference TRBV5-6 and TRBJ2-1, the complete variable domain is DAGVTQSPTHLIKTRGQQVTLRCSPKSGHDTVSWYQQALGQGPQFIFQYYEEEERQRGNFPDRFSGHQFPNYSSELNVNALLLGDSALYLCASRYGVGLAGINEQFFGPGTRLTVL.

The chain links TRBV5-1 to TRBJ2-5; D is possibly TRBD2 (6 bases). The germline V gene encodes CDR1 SGHRS and CDR2 YFSETQ. With 2 bases removed from V and 0 bases from J, the gap between germline ends came to 14 bases. CDR3 length: 16 amino acids. CDR3 protein: CASSFSTRRDQETQYF. The DNA for the CDR3 is TGCGCCAGCAGCTTTTCGACTAGGAGGGACCAAGAGACCCAGTACTTC.

This sequence joins TRBV11-3 and TRBJ1-3; 7 bases align to TRBD1. The germline gives CDR1 SGHNT, CDR2 YENEEA. This CDR3 is 15 amino acids long. Trimming cost V 4 bases and J 0 bases; bases outside gene matches: 3. The CDR3: CASSWDSSSGNTIYF. DNA for the CDR3: TGTGCCAGCAGCTGGGACAGCAGCTCTGGAAACACCATATATTTT.

In its sample, this clone was seen a few times. This rearrangement joins TRBV29-1 to TRBJ1-3, with D unresolved. Germline V gene data show CDR1 as SQVTM and CDR2 as ANQGSEA. This CDR3 has 16 amino acids. V was pared by 0 bases and J by 0 bases, with 12 bases between. CDR3 in DNA: TGCAGCGTTGAAGATAGCGGCGTCCTCTCTGGAAACACCATATATTTT. Translating gives CSVEDSGVLSGNTIYF.

The genes are TRBV18 and TRBJ1-1, with 7 bases lining up with TRBD1. This CDR3 comprises 17 residues. V shed 4 bases and J 3 bases; nucleotides not matched to a gene: 14. The germline CDR1 and CDR2 sequences are KGHSH and LQKENI. The CDR3 sequence: CASSQTGNRGTDTEAFF. The CDR3 nucleotides read TGTGCCAGCTCACAGACAGGGAATCGAGGCACGGACACTGAAGCTTTCTTT.

V is TRBV10-3 and J is TRBJ1-4; D is unclear. Germline-derived CDR1 and CDR2 are ENHRY and SYGVKD. Trimming removed 3 bases at V and 5 bases at J, with 7 bases between. The CDR3 loop spans 13 amino acids. The DNA for the CDR3 is TGTGCCATCAGTGAAGAGGAGAATGAAAAACTGTTTTTT. It encodes CAISEEENEKLFF.

V usage is TRBV29-1 and J usage is TRBJ1-3; D is uncertain. Looked up from germline, CDR1 is SQVTM and CDR2 is ANQGSEA. The CDR3 spans 11 residues. The CDR3 spells CTGLSGNTIYF. In DNA form, the CDR3 reads TGCACCGGGTTATCTGGAAACACCATATATTTT.

The CDR3, as DNA: TGTGCCAGCAGTCCCGCGGTGACGGCCAATCAGCCCCAGCATTTT. Residues: CASSPAVTANQPQHF. The chain employs TRBV27 and TRBJ1-5; unclear D gene. The V end lost 5 bases, the J end lost 3 bases, and 14 bases lay between the germline ends. This CDR3 is 15 amino acids long. CDR1 is MNHEY and CDR2 is SMNVEV in the germline V gene (reference sequence).

The chain carries TRBV7-9 and TRBJ2-7, with 9 bases matching TRBD2. The CDR3 loop spans 15 amino acids. V was clipped by 10 bases and J by 2 bases; unmatched bases: 12. Germline-derived CDR1 and CDR2 are SEHNR and FQNEAQ (reference sequence). The CDR3 nucleotides are TGTGCCACCACTACGGCAGGACTAGCGACCTACGAGCAGTACTTC. It translates to CATTTAGLATYEQYF.

This clone appeared a single time. The CDR3 reads CSVESYRGSSYEQYF. CDR3 bases: TGCAGCGTTGAATCCTACAGGGGGAGCAGCTACGAGCAGTACTTC. The J gene is TRBJ2-7, the V gene TRBV29-1, with TRBD1 identical over 8 bases. The CDR3 covers 15 residues. V lost 2 bases to trimming and J lost 3 bases; unmatched junction nucleotides: 9. Germline values: CDR1 SQVTM, CDR2 ANQGSEA.

This clone has more than one count but fewer than ten. The chain employs TRBV2 and TRBJ1-2; TRBD1 agrees at 10 bases. Germline V gives CDR1 SNHLY, CDR2 FYNNEI. Unmatched junction bases numbered 15, after V lost 6 bases and J lost 2 bases. This CDR3 region has 18 residues. The CDR3 spells CASSDPGQGLGENYGYTF. DNA of the CDR3: TGTGCCAGCAGCGACCCGGGACAGGGGTTGGGAGAAAACTATGGCTACACCTTC.

The chain combines TRBV5-1 with TRBJ2-1; TRBD1 agrees at 7 bases. The CDR3 runs 12 residues. Germline V lookup: CDR1 SGHRS, CDR2 YFSETQ. Losses at the gene ends were 4 bases for V and 8 bases for J; bases not matched to a gene: 3. The CDR3 nucleotides are TGCGCCAGCAGCCGTACAGGGGATGAGCAGTTCTTC. This gives the protein CASSRTGDEQFF.

The chain has TRBV7-3 and TRBJ2-7; maybe TRBD1 (6 bases). CDR1 SGHTA and CDR2 FQGTGA come from the germline V gene. This CDR3 is 14 amino acids long. The V and J ends lost 0 bases and 7 bases respectively, with 13 bases between them. CDR3 sequence reads: CASSLTDSLGEQYF. CDR3 sequence (DNA): TGTGCCAGCAGCTTAACGGACAGTCTGGGGGAGCAGTACTTC.

The rearrangement joins TRBV2 to TRBJ2-3; TRBD2 agrees at 14 bases. Trimming at V came to 6 bases and at J to 1 base, leaving 9 bases not matched to a gene. The CDR3 runs 18 residues. Germline assignment: CDR1 SNHLY and CDR2 FYNNEI. This CDR3 is CASRTGTSGRVRTDTQYF. In DNA form, the CDR3 reads TGTGCCAGCAGAACCGGGACTAGCGGGAGAGTTCGCACAGATACGCAGTATTTT. Drawing the rest from reference TRBV2 and TRBJ2-3, the complete variable domain is EPEVTQTPSHQVTQMGQEVILRCVPISNHLYFYWYRQILGQKVEFLVSFYNNEISEKSEIFDDQFSVERPDGSNFTLKIRSTKLEDSAMYFCASRTGTSGRVRTDTQYFGPGTRLTVL.

CDR3 sequence reads: CASSLNAEGSYTF. The CDR3, as DNA: TGCGCCAGCAGCTTGAACGCTGAGGGTAGCTACACCTTC. The chain employs TRBV5-1 and TRBJ1-2; D remains ambiguous. This CDR3 is built from 13 residues. V was cut by 1 base and J by 9 bases, with 13 bases left in between. Germline assignment: CDR1 SGHRS and CDR2 YFSETQ.

Concerning this clone itself: The sample has other DNA sequences that encode this CDR3 too. The chain employs TRBV6-5 and TRBJ1-4; D may be TRBD1 (5 bases). There are 15 residues in the CDR3. Germline V CDR1 and CDR2: MNHEY, SVGAGI. The V and J ends lost 5 bases and 0 bases respectively, with 10 bases between them. The CDR3 loop is CASSPTVSTNEKLFF. The CDR3 DNA reads TGTGCCAGCAGTCCGACAGTCTCAACTAATGAAAAACTGTTTTTT.

V is TRBV24-1 and J is TRBJ2-3; TRBD2 matches at 7 bases. CDR1 is KGHDR, CDR2 SFDVKD, per germline. This CDR3 is built from 16 residues. V dropped 0 bases and J dropped 2; count of bases not matched to a gene: 4. This CDR3 is CATSDLEGGITDTQYF. CDR3 bases: TGTGCCACCAGTGATTTGGAGGGAGGGATCACAGATACGCAGTATTTT.

The chain carries TRBV4-2 and TRBJ1-5, with D maybe TRBD1 (6 bases). Germline CDR1 reads LGHNA; CDR2 reads YNFKEQ. V was trimmed by 0 bases and J by 6 bases, leaving 12 bases between them. This CDR3 has 15 residues. The CDR3 nucleotides read TGTGCCAGCAGCCAAGATGACAGAGGGGGTCAGCCCCAGCATTTT. Translating gives CASSQDDRGGQPQHF.